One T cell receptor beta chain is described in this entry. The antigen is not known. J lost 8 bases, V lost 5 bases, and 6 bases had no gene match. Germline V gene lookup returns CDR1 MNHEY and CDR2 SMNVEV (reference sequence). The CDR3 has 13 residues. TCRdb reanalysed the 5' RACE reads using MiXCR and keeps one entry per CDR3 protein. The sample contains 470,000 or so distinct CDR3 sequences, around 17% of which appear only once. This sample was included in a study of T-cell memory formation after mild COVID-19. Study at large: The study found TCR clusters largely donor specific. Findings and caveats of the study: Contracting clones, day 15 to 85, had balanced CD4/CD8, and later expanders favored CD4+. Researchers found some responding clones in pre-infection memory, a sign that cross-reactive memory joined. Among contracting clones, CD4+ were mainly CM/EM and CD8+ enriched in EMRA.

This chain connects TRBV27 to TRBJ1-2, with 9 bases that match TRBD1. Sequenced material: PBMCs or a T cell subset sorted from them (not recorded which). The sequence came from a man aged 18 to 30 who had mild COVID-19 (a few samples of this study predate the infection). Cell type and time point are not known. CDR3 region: CASSTWTGEGYTF. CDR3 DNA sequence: TGTGCCAGCAGTACCTGGACAGGGGAGGGCTACACCTTC.